This TCR beta chain was sequenced in a study of OX40 agonist ivuxolimab in advanced cancers. About the study as a whole: The costimulatory receptor OX40 (CD134) was targeted by ivuxolimab, a fully human IgG2 agonistic monoclonal antibody. In the dose-escalation cohort, 70% to 90% of patients were male, and the mean age was around 60 years with a range of 23 to 79. The paper describes the monotherapy dose-escalation part (N of about 55 patients) of the phase I trial of ivuxolimab. Of the 50 or so patients in dose escalation, around 19 had hepatocellular carcinoma, some 15 had melanoma, 9 had renal cell carcinoma and 9 had head and neck cancer. Patients were allowed to have had prior anti-PD-1, anti-PD-L1 or anti-CTLA-4 therapy, and roughly 40% of the dose-escalation patients had been treated with checkpoint inhibitors. Partial responses were achieved by three dose-escalation patients, of whom one had hepatocellular carcinoma and two had cutaneous melanoma. Peripheral TCRbeta sequencing aimed to test whether ivuxolimab altered TCR sequence diversity and caused clonal T-cell expansion. Intravenous ivuxolimab was administered to patients every 2 weeks at six dose levels: 0.01, 0.1, 0.3, 1.5, 3 and 10 mg/kg.

Patients with autoimmune disease history or receiving systemic immunosuppression were excluded from the trial. In every dose cohort, peripheral blood was drawn for TCR sequencing at baseline, cycle 4 day 1, and cycle 7 day 1. The samples were drawn from a first-in-human, open-label, multicenter phase I dose-escalation trial of ivuxolimab. Adults with locally advanced or metastatic head and neck squamous cell, hepatocellular, melanoma or renal cell carcinoma were enrolled in the trial. Before TCR sequencing, CD4+ and CD8+ T cells were separately sorted from peripheral blood. CDR1 and CDR2 are drawn from the germline V gene (reference sequence): MNHEY, SMNVEV. V gives up 6 bases and J gives up 4 bases, and the segment between their germline ends measures 15 bases. From cysteine to phenylalanine, the CDR3 is 14 amino acids long. Of the read, only the CDR3 DNA is kept; its 42 bases are in frame from base 1.

To sequence the TCRbeta CDR3 region, genomic DNA was isolated from the sorted cells. The immunoSEQ Assay was used to sequence the TCRbeta CDR3 regions. Entries here come from immuneACCESS through TCRdb and include only in-frame sequences with V and J called. Some clones fail to appear in such tables; in the studies checked, an unresolved V gene covers under half of the shortfall, and the cause of the remainder is unknown. Here the sample has 90,000 to 130,000 clones; approximately 89% occur a single time. The ten largest clones represent around 0.26% of the sample. Concerning this clone itself: Its recognized antigen is unknown. No base quality values were provided; no much bigger clone lies one nucleotide off.

General findings and caveats noted by the study authors: At doses from 0.1 to 3.0 mg/kg, clonal expansion was seen in both CD4+ and CD8+ blood T cells between baseline and week 6. In partial responders in the 0.1-3.0 mg/kg groups, normalized peripheral clonal expansion was found to be among the lowest, especially among CD8+ T cells. Low levels of normalized T-cell clonal expansion were also seen in some nonresponding patients. The antigen specificity of the clonally expanded peripheral T cells was not determined. On average, CD8+ T cells showed more expanded clones than CD4+ T cells after ivuxolimab.

The sample in question was CD4+ or CD8+ T cells sorted from blood, obtained in a trial of the OX40 agonist ivuxolimab. This sequence originates from an adult with an advanced solid tumor such as melanoma, head and neck, liver or kidney cancer. The V and J segments used are TRBV27 and TRBJ1-2; matching of 6 bases hints at TRBD1 as the D gene. The bases read TGTGCCAGCAGACACCAGGGGACAACCTATGGCTACACCTTC. Its amino acids are CASRHQGTTYGYTF.